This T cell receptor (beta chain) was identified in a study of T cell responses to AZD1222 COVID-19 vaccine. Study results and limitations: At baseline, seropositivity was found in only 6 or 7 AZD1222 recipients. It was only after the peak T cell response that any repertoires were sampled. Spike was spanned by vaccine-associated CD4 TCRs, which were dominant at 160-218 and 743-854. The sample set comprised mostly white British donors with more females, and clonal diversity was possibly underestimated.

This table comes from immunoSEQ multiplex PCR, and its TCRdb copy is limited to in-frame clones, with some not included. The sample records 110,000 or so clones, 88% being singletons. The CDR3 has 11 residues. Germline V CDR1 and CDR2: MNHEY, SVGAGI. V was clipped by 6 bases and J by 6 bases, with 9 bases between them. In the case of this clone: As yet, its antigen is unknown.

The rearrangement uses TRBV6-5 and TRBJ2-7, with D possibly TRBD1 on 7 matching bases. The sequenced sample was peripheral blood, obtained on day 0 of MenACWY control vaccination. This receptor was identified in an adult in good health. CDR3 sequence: CASSQGGEQYF. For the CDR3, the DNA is TGTGCCAGCAGCCAGGGGGGCGAGCAGTACTTC.